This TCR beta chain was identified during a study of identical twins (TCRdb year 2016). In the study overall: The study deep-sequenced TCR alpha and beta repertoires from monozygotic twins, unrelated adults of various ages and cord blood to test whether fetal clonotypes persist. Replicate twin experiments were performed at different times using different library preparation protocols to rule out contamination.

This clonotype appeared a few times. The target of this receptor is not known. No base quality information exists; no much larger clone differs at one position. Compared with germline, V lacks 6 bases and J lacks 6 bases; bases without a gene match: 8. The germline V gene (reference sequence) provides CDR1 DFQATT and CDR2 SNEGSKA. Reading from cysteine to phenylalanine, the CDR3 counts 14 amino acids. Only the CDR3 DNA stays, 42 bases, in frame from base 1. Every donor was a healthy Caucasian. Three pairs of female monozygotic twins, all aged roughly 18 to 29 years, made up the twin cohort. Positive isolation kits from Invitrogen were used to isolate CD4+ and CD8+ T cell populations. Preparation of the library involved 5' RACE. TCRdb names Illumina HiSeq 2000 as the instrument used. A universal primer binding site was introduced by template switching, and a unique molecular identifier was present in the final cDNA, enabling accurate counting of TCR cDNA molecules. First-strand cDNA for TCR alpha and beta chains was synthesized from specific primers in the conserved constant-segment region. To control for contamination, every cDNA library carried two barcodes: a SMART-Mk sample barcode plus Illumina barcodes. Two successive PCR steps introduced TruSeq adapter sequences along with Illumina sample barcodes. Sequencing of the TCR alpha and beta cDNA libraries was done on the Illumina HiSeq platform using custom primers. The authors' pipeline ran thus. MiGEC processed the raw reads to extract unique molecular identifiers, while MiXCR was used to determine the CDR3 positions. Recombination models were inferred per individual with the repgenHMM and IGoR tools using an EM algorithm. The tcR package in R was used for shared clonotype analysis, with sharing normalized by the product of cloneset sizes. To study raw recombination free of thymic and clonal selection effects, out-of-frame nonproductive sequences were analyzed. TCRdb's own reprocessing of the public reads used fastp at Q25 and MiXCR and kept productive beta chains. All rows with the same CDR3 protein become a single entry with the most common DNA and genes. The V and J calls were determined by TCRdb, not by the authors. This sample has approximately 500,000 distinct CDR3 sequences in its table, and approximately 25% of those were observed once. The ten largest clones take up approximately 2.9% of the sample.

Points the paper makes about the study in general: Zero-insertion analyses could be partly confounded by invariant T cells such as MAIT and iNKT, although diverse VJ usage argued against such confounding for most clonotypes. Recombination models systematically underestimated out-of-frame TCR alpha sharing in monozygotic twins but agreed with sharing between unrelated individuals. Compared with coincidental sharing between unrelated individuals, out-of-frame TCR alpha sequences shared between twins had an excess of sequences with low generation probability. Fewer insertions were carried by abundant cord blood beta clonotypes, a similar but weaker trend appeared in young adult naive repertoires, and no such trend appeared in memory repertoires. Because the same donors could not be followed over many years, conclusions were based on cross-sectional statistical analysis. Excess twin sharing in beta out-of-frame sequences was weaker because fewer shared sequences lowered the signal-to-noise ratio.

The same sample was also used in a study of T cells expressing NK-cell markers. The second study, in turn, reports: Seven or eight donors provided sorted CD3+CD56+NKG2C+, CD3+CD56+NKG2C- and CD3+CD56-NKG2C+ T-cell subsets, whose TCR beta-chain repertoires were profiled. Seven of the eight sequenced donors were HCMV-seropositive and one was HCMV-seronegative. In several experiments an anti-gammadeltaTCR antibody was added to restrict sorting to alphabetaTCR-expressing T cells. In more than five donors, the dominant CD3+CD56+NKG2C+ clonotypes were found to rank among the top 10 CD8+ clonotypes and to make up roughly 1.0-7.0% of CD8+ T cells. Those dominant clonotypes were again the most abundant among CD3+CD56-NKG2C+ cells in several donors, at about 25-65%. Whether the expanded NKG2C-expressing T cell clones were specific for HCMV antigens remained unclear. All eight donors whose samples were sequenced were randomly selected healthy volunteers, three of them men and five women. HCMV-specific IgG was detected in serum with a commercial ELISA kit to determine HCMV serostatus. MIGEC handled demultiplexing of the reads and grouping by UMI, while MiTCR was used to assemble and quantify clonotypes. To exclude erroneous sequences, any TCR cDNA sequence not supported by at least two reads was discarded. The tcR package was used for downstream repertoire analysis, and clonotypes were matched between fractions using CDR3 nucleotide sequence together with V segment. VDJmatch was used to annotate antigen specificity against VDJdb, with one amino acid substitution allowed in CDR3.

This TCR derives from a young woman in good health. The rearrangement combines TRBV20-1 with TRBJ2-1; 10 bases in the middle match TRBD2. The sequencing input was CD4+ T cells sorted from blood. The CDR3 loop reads CSATLAGVTNEQFF. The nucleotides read TGCAGTGCCACTCTAGCGGGAGTAACCAATGAGCAGTTCTTC.